A selection of T cell receptor beta chains follows, all from one sample in a study of T cell repertoires in cytomegalovirus infection. TCRdb re-called the reads with MiXCR, one entry per CDR3 protein. In the table there are hundreds of thousands of distinct CDR3 sequences, around 35% of which are singletons. Their specific antigens are unknown. Source: cultured PBMCs, taken from culture after CMV antigen stimulation. The source is a human donor in good health (CMV status not recorded). Some clones in this sample may be carry-over from other donors' samples. The CDR3 runs from the conserved cysteine through the conserved F or W. D genes are given only for firm matches. For some rows the clone size is stated as once, few or many, or as a class when expanded; others skip it.

CDR3aa: CASSWNTGTGKETQYF
CDR3nt: TGTGCCAGCAGCTGGAACACCGGGACAGGGAAAGAGACCCAGTACTTC
d_gene: TRBD1
abundance: .
v_gene: TRBV7-2
j_gene: TRBJ2-5

CDR3aa: CSARLADNEQFF
CDR3nt: TGCAGTGCTAGACTAGCGGACAATGAGCAGTTCTTC
d_gene: TRBD2
abundance: few
v_gene: TRBV20-1
j_gene: TRBJ2-1

CDR3aa: CASRKGGGSSYNEQFF
CDR3nt: TGTGCCAGCAGAAAGGGAGGGGGTAGCTCCTACAATGAGCAGTTCTTC
d_gene: .
abundance: few
v_gene: TRBV6-2/TRBV6-3
j_gene: TRBJ2-1

CDR3aa: CASSPQDRAQPQHF
CDR3nt: TGTGCCAGCAGCCCCCAGGACAGGGCACAGCCCCAGCATTTT
d_gene: TRBD1
abundance: .
v_gene: TRBV3-1
j_gene: TRBJ1-5

CDR3aa: CASSYSSAGTSGLYTQYF
CDR3nt: TGTGCCAGCAGTTACTCCAGTGCCGGGACTAGCGGGTTGTATACGCAGTATTTT
d_gene: TRBD2
abundance: .
v_gene: TRBV6-6
j_gene: TRBJ2-3

CDR3aa: CASSLGYSGRSGELFF
CDR3nt: TGTGCCAGCAGCTTAGGGTATAGCGGGAGGTCCGGGGAGCTGTTTTTT
d_gene: TRBD2
abundance: many
v_gene: TRBV7-2
j_gene: TRBJ2-2

CDR3aa: CATSDYPSDEQFF
CDR3nt: TGTGCCACCAGTGATTACCCTAGCGATGAGCAGTTCTTC
d_gene: .
abundance: .
v_gene: TRBV24-1
j_gene: TRBJ2-1

CDR3aa: CASSRGAGVGETQYF
CDR3nt: TGTGCCAGCAGTCGAGGAGCGGGAGTTGGGGAGACCCAGTACTTC
d_gene: TRBD2
abundance: .
v_gene: TRBV6-6
j_gene: TRBJ2-5

CDR3aa: CASSTGYGYTF
CDR3nt: TGTGCCAGTAGTACAGGCTATGGCTACACCTTC
d_gene: .
abundance: .
v_gene: TRBV19
j_gene: TRBJ1-2

CDR3aa: CASSLEPGVIADTQYF
CDR3nt: TGTGCCAGCAGCTTAGAACCGGGAGTTATAGCAGATACGCAGTATTTT
d_gene: .
abundance: many
v_gene: TRBV7-2
j_gene: TRBJ2-3

CDR3aa: CASSYSFNIFGPKETQYF
CDR3nt: TGTGCCAGCAGTTACTCGTTTAATATATTCGGCCCGAAAGAGACCCAGTACTTC
d_gene: .
abundance: few
v_gene: TRBV6-5
j_gene: TRBJ2-5

CDR3aa: CASSEAWGRETQYF
CDR3nt: TGTGCCAGCAGTGAAGCTTGGGGCCGGGAGACCCAGTACTTC
d_gene: .
abundance: .
v_gene: TRBV6-1
j_gene: TRBJ2-5

CDR3aa: CASSSFRREVEQFF
CDR3nt: TGTGCCAGCAGTTCGTTCAGACGGGAGGTGGAGCAGTTCTTC
d_gene: TRBD2
abundance: .
v_gene: TRBV6-2/TRBV6-3
j_gene: TRBJ2-1

CDR3aa: CASSLTGFSGANVLTF
CDR3nt: TGTGCCAGCAGTTTGACAGGGTTCTCTGGGGCCAACGTCCTGACTTTC
d_gene: TRBD1
abundance: .
v_gene: TRBV2
j_gene: TRBJ2-6

CDR3aa: CASCKSGALDGQPQHF
CDR3nt: TGTGCCAGCTGTAAATCCGGAGCCCTGGATGGTCAGCCCCAGCATTTT
d_gene: .
abundance: few
v_gene: TRBV6-2/TRBV6-3
j_gene: TRBJ1-5

CDR3aa: CAISETGGPYGYTF
CDR3nt: TGTGCCATCAGTGAGACAGGGGGCCCCTATGGCTACACCTTC
d_gene: TRBD1
abundance: .
v_gene: TRBV10-3
j_gene: TRBJ1-2

CDR3aa: CASSIQGLTQPQHF
CDR3nt: TGTGCCAGCAGCATACAGGGTCTCACTCAGCCCCAGCATTTT
d_gene: .
abundance: .
v_gene: TRBV12-3/TRBV12-4
j_gene: TRBJ1-5

CDR3aa: CASSYSGSSVEQFF
CDR3nt: TGTGCCAGCAGCTATAGCGGGAGTTCGGTTGAGCAGTTCTTC
d_gene: TRBD2
abundance: few
v_gene: TRBV7-3
j_gene: TRBJ2-1

CDR3aa: CASSPWRGDYGYTF
CDR3nt: TGTGCCAGCAGCCCGTGGAGGGGGGACTATGGCTACACCTTC
d_gene: .
abundance: .
v_gene: TRBV5-4
j_gene: TRBJ1-2

CDR3aa: CASSSPDPGRNTIYF
CDR3nt: TGTGCCAGCAGTTCCCCCGACCCTGGGCGAAACACCATATATTTT
d_gene: .
abundance: few
v_gene: TRBV6-6
j_gene: TRBJ1-3

CDR3aa: CASSPDDRPSSGNTIYF
CDR3nt: TGTGCCAGCAGCCCCGACGACCGTCCGAGCTCTGGAAACACCATATATTTT
d_gene: .
abundance: few
v_gene: TRBV7-8
j_gene: TRBJ1-3

CDR3aa: CASSLARTAVNTEAFF
CDR3nt: TGTGCCAGCAGTTTAGCGCGGACTGCGGTGAACACTGAAGCTTTCTTT
d_gene: .
abundance: .
v_gene: TRBV12-3/TRBV12-4
j_gene: TRBJ1-1

CDR3aa: CSYPGILDNQETQYF
CDR3nt: TGCAGTTATCCTGGAATCCTCGACAACCAAGAGACCCAGTACTTC
d_gene: .
abundance: .
v_gene: TRBV20-1
j_gene: TRBJ2-5

CDR3aa: CASSKNGQGLGTDTQYF
CDR3nt: TGTGCCAGCAGTAAGAACGGACAGGGCCTGGGCACAGATACGCAGTATTTT
d_gene: TRBD1
abundance: few
v_gene: TRBV28
j_gene: TRBJ2-3

CDR3aa: CASSLVSSLNEKLFF
CDR3nt: TGTGCCAGCAGCTTAGTCTCAAGCCTAAATGAAAAACTGTTTTTT
d_gene: .
abundance: few
v_gene: TRBV7-9
j_gene: TRBJ1-4

CDR3aa: CASSRGQDDGYTF
CDR3nt: TGTGCCAGCAGTAGGGGACAGGACGATGGCTACACCTTC
d_gene: TRBD1
abundance: .
v_gene: TRBV27
j_gene: TRBJ1-2

CDR3aa: CASSLGGYEQFF
CDR3nt: TGTGCCAGCAGCTTAGGTGGTTATGAGCAGTTCTTC
d_gene: .
abundance: many
v_gene: TRBV7-2
j_gene: TRBJ2-1

CDR3aa: CSASDYRGYTF
CDR3nt: TGCAGTGCTAGTGACTATCGTGGCTACACCTTC
d_gene: .
abundance: .
v_gene: TRBV20-1
j_gene: TRBJ1-2

CDR3aa: CSARVRLSYNEQFF
CDR3nt: TGCAGTGCTAGGGTCCGTCTATCCTACAATGAGCAGTTCTTC
d_gene: .
abundance: .
v_gene: TRBV20-1
j_gene: TRBJ2-1

CDR3aa: CATRTGDTANEKLFF
CDR3nt: TGTGCCACTCGGACAGGGGACACGGCTAATGAAAAACTGTTTTTT
d_gene: TRBD1
abundance: .
v_gene: TRBV19
j_gene: TRBJ1-4

CDR3aa: CASLLAGGPRDEQFF
CDR3nt: TGTGCCAGTTTACTAGCGGGAGGGCCTCGAGATGAGCAGTTCTTC
d_gene: TRBD2
abundance: .
v_gene: TRBV6-6
j_gene: TRBJ2-1

CDR3aa: CASSLGPGGSYEQYF
CDR3nt: TGTGCCAGCAGCTTAGGTCCGGGAGGTTCCTACGAGCAGTACTTC
d_gene: TRBD2
abundance: many
v_gene: TRBV7-2
j_gene: TRBJ2-7

CDR3aa: CASSLVAGGTGELFF
CDR3nt: TGTGCCAGCAGCTTAGTAGCGGGAGGAACCGGGGAGCTGTTTTTT
d_gene: TRBD2
abundance: many
v_gene: TRBV7-6
j_gene: TRBJ2-2

CDR3aa: CASSARGGGSGNGETQYF
CDR3nt: TGTGCCAGCAGCGCCCGGGGGGGGGGCAGCGGGAATGGGGAGACCCAGTACTTC
d_gene: TRBD2
abundance: few
v_gene: TRBV7-2
j_gene: TRBJ2-5

CDR3aa: CASSLNPGLQYF
CDR3nt: TGTGCCAGCAGCTTAAATCCAGGCCTTCAGTACTTC
d_gene: .
abundance: few
v_gene: TRBV7-9
j_gene: TRBJ2-4

CDR3aa: CSADPPGRGDTQYF
CDR3nt: TGCAGTGCGGACCCCCCGGGGCGCGGTGATACGCAGTATTTT
d_gene: .
abundance: .
v_gene: TRBV20-1
j_gene: TRBJ2-3

CDR3aa: CASNEFDTRYTGELFF
CDR3nt: TGTGCCAGCAATGAGTTCGACACCCGATACACCGGGGAGCTGTTTTTT
d_gene: .
abundance: once
v_gene: TRBV6-6
j_gene: TRBJ2-2

CDR3aa: CASSATGTPYNEQFF
CDR3nt: TGTGCCAGCAGCGCGACTGGGACACCCTACAATGAGCAGTTCTTC
d_gene: .
abundance: many
v_gene: TRBV9
j_gene: TRBJ2-1

CDR3aa: CASSSGVGELFF
CDR3nt: TGTGCCAGCAGTTCCGGGGTCGGGGAGCTGTTTTTT
d_gene: .
abundance: .
v_gene: TRBV28
j_gene: TRBJ2-2

CDR3aa: CASSLGLDTGELFF
CDR3nt: TGTGCCAGCAGCTTAGGACTAGACACCGGGGAGCTGTTTTTT
d_gene: .
abundance: .
v_gene: TRBV7-2
j_gene: TRBJ2-2

CDR3aa: CASSLRGVLNQPQHF
CDR3nt: TGTGCCAGCAGTTTAAGGGGGGTACTAAATCAGCCCCAGCATTTT
d_gene: .
abundance: .
v_gene: TRBV28
j_gene: TRBJ1-5

CDR3aa: CSARDPRTSGRKTDTQYF
CDR3nt: TGCAGTGCTAGAGATCCTCGGACTAGCGGGAGGAAAACAGATACGCAGTATTTT
d_gene: TRBD2
abundance: .
v_gene: TRBV20-1
j_gene: TRBJ2-3

CDR3aa: CASSLGRGIGNYGYTF
CDR3nt: TGTGCCAGCAGCTTGGGCAGGGGAATAGGGAACTATGGCTACACCTTC
d_gene: .
abundance: .
v_gene: TRBV5-4
j_gene: TRBJ1-2

CDR3aa: CASSLFRQDSSTDTQYF
CDR3nt: TGTGCCAGCAGTTTGTTTAGGCAGGACTCTAGCACAGATACGCAGTATTTT
d_gene: .
abundance: .
v_gene: TRBV27
j_gene: TRBJ2-3

CDR3aa: CASSLDIEDSPLYEQYF
CDR3nt: TGTGCCAGCAGCTTAGATATCGAGGACAGTCCACTCTACGAGCAGTACTTC
d_gene: .
abundance: few
v_gene: TRBV7-8
j_gene: TRBJ2-7